Below are 3 T cell receptor beta chains sequenced from a single sample in a study of radiotherapy plus CTLA-4 blockade in lung cancer. Libraries were prepared by immunoSEQ multiplex PCR; TCRdb keeps only in-frame clonotypes and omits some of them. Of 75,000 to 100,000 clones in the sample, roughly 79% were seen once. The sequencing here drew on peripheral blood, taken from a patient treated with radiotherapy plus ipilimumab. These receptors were obtained from a human donor with non-small cell lung cancer who had a partial response to radiotherapy plus ipilimumab. Some clones in this sample may be carry-over from other donors' samples.

V and J are TRBV27 and TRBJ2-6, with 7 nucleotides matching TRBD2. Trimming removed 4 bases from V and 0 bases from J; junction bases left unmatched: 6. CDR1 MNHEY and CDR2 SMNVEV come from the germline V gene (reference sequence). The CDR3 length is 17 residues. The CDR3 nucleotides read TGTGCCAGCAGTTCCTTAGCGGGCCTCTCTGGGGCCAACGTCCTGACTTTC. Protein sequence: CASSSLAGLSGANVLTF.

The CDR3 loop is CATSEFTEAFF. The CDR3 region has the DNA TGTGCCACCTCGGAGTTCACTGAAGCTTTCTTT. This chain joins TRBV28 and TRBJ1-1; D gene ambiguous. Trimming removed 10 bases at V and 4 bases at J, with 10 bases between. The germline CDR1 and CDR2 sequences are MDHEN and SYDVKM. The length of the CDR3 is 11 residues.

In the case of this clone: Other DNA sequences of this sample code for an identical CDR3. The chain is built from TRBV7-2 and TRBJ2-6; D gene uncertain. V was trimmed by 1 base and J by 0 bases, leaving 4 bases between them. The CDR3 spans 15 residues. Germline V gene sequence: CDR1 SGHTA, CDR2 FQGNSA. CDR3 protein: CASSLGGSGANVLTF. Here the CDR3 DNA reads TGTGCCAGCAGCTTAGGCGGCTCTGGGGCCAACGTCCTGACTTTC.